Below are 29 T cell receptor beta chains sequenced from a single sample in a study of shared clonotypes between healthy human individuals. Naive CD8 cells comprised CD45RO-negative, CCR7-positively selected cells, excluding terminally differentiated effector memory CD45RA+ cells. Measured with immunoSEQ multiplex PCR; TCRdb has only the in-frame clones, and not every one. The data contain around 700,000 clones, around 92% of them singletons. The specimen was naive CD8+ T cells sorted from blood. These receptors were taken from a young man in good health.

The chain links TRBV10-3 to TRBJ2-3; 7 nucleotides agree with TRBD1. CDR3 length equals 17 residues. The germline gives CDR1 ENHRY, CDR2 SYGVKD. V shed 3 bases, J shed 0 bases, and the junction held 9 bases outside the gene matches. CDR3 region: CAISEPTGLASTDTQYF. The CDR3 region has the DNA TGTGCCATCAGTGAACCGACAGGGTTGGCTAGCACAGATACGCAGTATTTT.

This chain uses TRBV7-8 with TRBJ2-7; 9 bases line up with TRBD2. Germline loops: CDR1 SGHVS, CDR2 FQNEAQ. With V trimmed by 3 bases and J by 6 bases, 9 bases remained unmatched. CDR3 length equals 15 residues. The CDR3 nucleotides read TGTGCCAGCAGCTTTGGGGCTAGCGGGACATCCGAGCAGTACTTC. This codes for CASSFGASGTSEQYF.

The genes are TRBV7-9 and TRBJ2-5, with 12 positions matching TRBD2. The DNA matches TRBJ2-7 better at its end, which makes the J call doubtful. The CDR3 spans 16 residues. Germline CDR1 SEHNR, CDR2 FQNEAQ (reference sequence). CDR3 bases: TGTGCCAGCAGCCCAACAGGACTAGCGGGAAGCTACGAGCAGTACTTC. Translated: CASSPTGLAGSYEQYF.

The chain joins TRBV7-2 to TRBJ2-5; 8 bases agree with TRBD2. Germline assignment: CDR1 SGHTA and CDR2 FQGNSA. CDR3 length equals 16 residues. Trimming at V came to 1 base and at J to 6 bases, leaving 10 bases not matched to a gene. This CDR3 is CASSLEGGRSGKTQYF. The CDR3 DNA is TGTGCCAGCAGCTTAGAGGGCGGGAGGAGTGGAAAGACCCAGTACTTC.

The rearrangement uses TRBV29-1 and TRBJ2-7; perhaps TRBD1 as D (6 bases). CDR1 SQVTM and CDR2 ANQGSEA come from the germline V gene. The V and J ends lost 0 bases and 3 bases respectively, with 9 bases between them. This CDR3 contains 13 residues. CDR3 amino acids: CSVEDQGSYEQYF. CDR3 DNA: TGCAGCGTTGAAGACCAGGGGAGCTACGAGCAGTACTTC.

This clone appeared once. V gene TRBV15 combines with J gene TRBJ2-2; D not certain. V lost 3 bases, J lost 6 bases, and 14 bases lay in between. The germline gives CDR1 LNHNV, CDR2 YYDKDF (reference sequence). The CDR3 has 15 residues. The CDR3 loop reads CATSRGIQESGELFF. The CDR3 region has the DNA TGTGCCACCAGCAGGGGCATTCAGGAATCCGGGGAGCTGTTTTTT.

CDR3 in amino acids: CASSYSRDNEQFF. CDR3 coding DNA: TGTGCCAGCAGTTACTCTCGAGACAATGAGCAGTTCTTC. The chain links TRBV6-5 to TRBJ2-1; D unresolved. V was cut by 0 bases and J by 5 bases, with 5 bases left in between. Germline CDR1 MNHEY, CDR2 SVGAGI. CDR3 length equals 13 residues.

The chain is built from TRBV27 and TRBJ2-3, with D tentatively TRBD2 (5 bases). Trimming took 5 bases from V and 0 from J, leaving 12 bases between them. CDR3 length equals 15 residues. Germline-derived CDR1 and CDR2 are MNHEY and SMNVEV (reference sequence). CDR3 protein: CASSHPRGSTDTQYF. DNA of the CDR3: TGTGCCAGCAGTCACCCCCGAGGGAGCACAGATACGCAGTATTTT.

With regard to this clone: The sample has other DNA sequences that encode this CDR3 too. V is TRBV5-4 and J is TRBJ2-5; D remains ambiguous. CDR1 and CDR2 from the germline V gene are SGHNT and YYREEE (reference sequence). V was cut by 2 bases and J by 1 base, with 6 bases left in between. The CDR3 runs 13 residues. The CDR3 spells CASSLPPQETQYF. In DNA, the CDR3 is TGTGCCAGCAGCTTACCCCCCCAAGAGACCCAGTACTTC.

The chain uses TRBV25-1 and TRBJ1-5; 7 bases map to TRBD1. The CDR3 covers 15 residues. Germline V gene sequence: CDR1 MGHDK, CDR2 SYGVNS. V shed 4 bases and J 1 base; nucleotides not matched to a gene: 4. The CDR3 nucleotides read TGTGCCAGCAGTGGGACAGGACTCAGCAATCAGCCCCAGCATTTT. Translated, it gives CASSGTGLSNQPQHF.

The V call is TRBV7-9, the J call TRBJ2-1; no clear D. CDR3 size: 16 residues. Germline CDR1 is SEHNR and CDR2 is FQNEAQ (reference sequence). V was cut by 8 bases and J by 0 bases, with 17 bases left in between. The CDR3 DNA is TGTGCCAGCTCCGGAGACGGGTGGAGCTCCTACAATGAGCAGTTCTTC. Residues: CASSGDGWSSYNEQFF.

V gene TRBV5-6 combines with J gene TRBJ2-7, with D unclear. Germline V gene lookup returns CDR1 SGHDT and CDR2 YYEEEE. The CDR3 spans 15 residues. Trimming removed 4 bases from V and 2 bases from J, with 16 bases in between. The CDR3 region is CASSTQQASPYEQYF. CDR3 nucleotide sequence: TGTGCCAGCAGCACCCAGCAAGCTTCCCCCTACGAGCAGTACTTC.

Points on this clone: Germline is not matched at one junction end, which may reflect a read error. The chain uses TRBV13 and TRBJ2-3; no firm D call. The germline V gene has CDR1 PRHDT and CDR2 FYEKMQ (reference sequence). The CDR3 length is 15 residues. CDR3 in amino acids: CASSLGGYSRDTQYF. The CDR3 DNA is TGTGCCAGCAGCTTAGGGGGTTACAGCAGAGATACGCAGTATTTT. Supplemented by reference TRBV13 and TRBJ2-3, the full variable domain reads AAGVIQSPRHLIKEKRETATLKCYPIPRHDTVYWYQQGPGQDPQFLISFYEKMQSDKGSIPDRFSAQQFSDYHSELNMSSLELGDSALYFCASSLGGYSRDTQYFGPGTRLTVL.

The chain couples TRBV28 to TRBJ2-1; either TRBD1 or TRBD2 may fit D (5 bases each). With 3 bases removed from V and 8 bases from J, the gap between germline ends came to 20 bases. The germline V gene encodes CDR1 MDHEN and CDR2 SYDVKM. This CDR3 is built from 16 residues. CDR3 coding DNA: TGTGCCAGCAGTTTCCGGGGCCTAACTAAGTCGGATGAGCAGTTCTTC. Translating it yields CASSFRGLTKSDEQFF.

This sequence joins TRBV6-5 and TRBJ2-1; D not resolved. From germline, CDR1 is MNHEY and CDR2 SVGAGI. Trimming removed 8 bases from V and 5 bases from J, with 16 bases in between. CDR3 size: 14 residues. The CDR3: CASGPTSINNEQFF. In nucleotides, the CDR3 is TGTGCCAGCGGACCTACCTCCATAAACAATGAGCAGTTCTTC.

The CDR3 region has the DNA TGTGCCAGCAGTTTTCAGGGGTATGGGTACGAGCAGTACTTC. Translated, it gives CASSFQGYGYEQYF. The J gene is TRBJ2-7, the V gene TRBV27, with a tentative D call TRBD1 (6 bases). The CDR3 is made up of 14 amino acids. Trimming stripped 3 bases from V and 4 bases from J, with 13 bases between. Germline V lookup: CDR1 MNHEY, CDR2 SMNVEV (reference sequence).

This chain joins TRBV11-2 and TRBJ2-5; 10 bases match TRBD2. V lost 1 base to trimming and J lost 0 bases; unmatched junction nucleotides: 8. This CDR3 is 18 amino acids long. The V gene's germline CDR1 is SGHAT and CDR2 FQNNGV. In nucleotides, the CDR3 is TGTGCCAGCAGCTTAGGAATGCTAGCGGGAGCCAACCAAGAGACCCAGTACTTC. It translates to CASSLGMLAGANQETQYF.

The J gene is TRBJ1-5, the V gene TRBV27; possible D gene TRBD1, 5 bases. Germline values: CDR1 MNHEY, CDR2 SMNVEV (reference sequence). The CDR3 has 14 amino acids. With 3 bases removed from V and 7 bases from J, the gap between germline ends came to 13 bases. The CDR3 DNA reads TGTGCCAGCAGTTTGTCAGGGTTCATCCAGCCCCAGCATTTT. This codes for CASSLSGFIQPQHF.

A note on this clone: The junction differs from germline at one of its ends, possibly a read error. This sequence joins TRBV4-2 and TRBJ2-2; no firm D call. This CDR3 is built from 13 residues. Germline assignment: CDR1 LGHNA and CDR2 YNFKEQ. The CDR3, as DNA: TGTGCCAGCAGCGAAGACTTCACCGGGGAGCTGTTTTTT. This translates into CASSEDFTGELFF.

This chain uses TRBV11-2 with TRBJ2-7; D tentatively fits TRBD1 or TRBD2 (5 bases each). Germline CDR1 reads SGHAT; CDR2 reads FQNNGV. With 6 bases removed from V and 3 bases from J, the gap between germline ends came to 18 bases. This CDR3 is 15 amino acids long. The CDR3 reads CASSLSGGQNYEQYF. The CDR3 DNA reads as TGTGCCAGCAGTCTATCTGGGGGTCAGAACTACGAGCAGTACTTC.

This chain connects TRBV9 to TRBJ1-4; unclear D gene. V was pared by 0 bases and J by 7 bases, with 13 bases between. The CDR3 is made up of 15 amino acids. Germline V gives CDR1 SGDLS, CDR2 YYNGEE. CDR3: CASSVVGGSGEKLFF. DNA of the CDR3: TGTGCCAGCAGCGTAGTCGGCGGGAGTGGTGAAAAACTGTTTTTT.

The chain uses TRBV4-2 and TRBJ2-1; the match to TRBD2 covers 7 bases. This CDR3 is built from 13 residues. V lost 4 bases, J lost 9 bases, and 6 bases stayed unmatched. CDR1 is LGHNA, CDR2 YNFKEQ, per germline. The CDR3 bases are TGTGCCAGCAGCCGTTGGACTAGTTTTGAGCAGTTCTTC. The encoded protein is CASSRWTSFEQFF.

The CDR3 DNA reads TGTGCCACCATCCAAGACAGGGAGACTAGCACAGATACGCAGTATTTT. Encoded protein: CATIQDRETSTDTQYF. The V gene is TRBV15, the J gene TRBJ2-3; the match to TRBD1 covers 7 bases. J was trimmed by 0 bases and V by 7 bases; bases with no gene match: 10. This CDR3 is built from 16 residues. Germline CDR1 is LNHNV and CDR2 is YYDKDF (reference sequence).

The chain combines TRBV15 with TRBJ1-3; D may be TRBD1 (5 bases). This CDR3 is built from 15 residues. Trimming removed 5 bases from V and 0 bases from J, with 11 bases in between. Per germline, CDR1 LNHNV and CDR2 YYDKDF (reference sequence). In nucleotides, the CDR3 is TGTGCCACCAGCGCGGGGCCCTACTCTGGAAACACCATATATTTT. Protein: CATSAGPYSGNTIYF.

CDR3 DNA: TGTGCCAGCAGCCTATGGACAGGTGAAAACTACGAGCAGTACTTC. Translated: CASSLWTGENYEQYF. V is TRBV11-2 and J is TRBJ2-7; 7 bases agree with TRBD1. V lost 5 bases to trimming and J lost 3 bases; unmatched junction nucleotides: 10. Germline CDR1 is SGHAT and CDR2 is FQNNGV. The CDR3 has 15 residues.

The V and J genes are TRBV29-1 and TRBJ2-3, with D unresolved. This CDR3 has 12 amino acids. Germline CDR1 is SQVTM and CDR2 is ANQGSEA. V lost 8 bases and J lost 4, with 13 bases in between. The CDR3 sequence is CSTSDGPDTQYF. CDR3 DNA sequence: TGCAGCACCTCGGACGGGCCAGATACGCAGTATTTT.

The gene calls are TRBV28 and TRBJ2-7; 14 bases are shared with TRBD2. The CDR3 consists of 16 residues. Per the germline V gene, CDR1 is MDHEN and CDR2 is SYDVKM. Trimming at V came to 5 bases and at J to 4 bases, leaving 7 bases not matched to a gene. The CDR3 DNA sequence: TGTGCCAGCAGTGGGACTAGCGGGAGCCGATGGTACGAGCAGTACTTC. Its translation: CASSGTSGSRWYEQYF. The full variable domain, completed using reference TRBV28 and TRBJ2-7, is DVKVTQSSRYLVKRTGEKVFLECVQDMDHENMFWYRQDPGLGLRLIYFSYDVKMKEKGDIPEGYSVSREKKERFSLILESASTNQTSMYLCASSGTSGSRWYEQYFGPGTRLTVT.

This chain uses TRBV4-1 with TRBJ2-7; possibly TRBD1 or TRBD2 for D (6 bases each). Germline CDR1 reads MGHRA; CDR2 reads YSYEKL. This CDR3 comprises 14 residues. The V end was cut by 0 bases, the J end by 7 bases, with 13 bases between. Here the CDR3 DNA reads TGCGCCAGCAGCCAAGATCGGGGGCTGGGGGAGCAGTACTTC. Amino acids: CASSQDRGLGEQYF.

The rearrangement links TRBV27 to TRBJ2-1, with 8 bases that match TRBD2. The CDR3 consists of 14 residues. The ends lost 8 bases at V and 3 bases at J; junction bases unmatched: 6. Germline assignment: CDR1 MNHEY and CDR2 SMNVEV (reference sequence). The CDR3 DNA sequence: TGTGCCAGCGGGCGAGCGGGAGTCTACAATGAGCAGTTCTTC. Its protein product is CASGRAGVYNEQFF.